This T cell receptor (beta chain) was recovered during a study of long-term antiretroviral therapy in people with HIV. Findings of the study overall: Records did not include ART adherence, viral resistance or therapy changes.

In the case of this clone: The antigen remains unidentified.

At survey level, the immunoSEQ assay was run in its v3.0 version. Sequencing used immunoSEQ multiplex PCR; TCRdb keeps in-frame clones, though not all of them. Among 25,000 to 30,000 clones, around four fifths were seen once, and the ten largest hold around a tenth. J lost 9 bases, V lost 6 bases, and 10 bases had no gene match. CDR1 MNHNY and CDR2 SVGAGI come from the germline V gene (reference sequence). The CDR3 is made up of 16 amino acids. V gene TRBV6-6 combines with J gene TRBJ1-6, with 11 bases lining up with TRBD1. The TCR was taken from a man aged 18-30 years with HIV. The input for sequencing was unsorted PBMCs, taken 0.8 years before starting antiretroviral therapy. CDR3 residues: CASRHGQGAQASPLHF. The CDR3 region has the DNA TGTGCCAGCAGGCATGGACAGGGGGCGCAGGCTTCACCCCTCCACTTT.